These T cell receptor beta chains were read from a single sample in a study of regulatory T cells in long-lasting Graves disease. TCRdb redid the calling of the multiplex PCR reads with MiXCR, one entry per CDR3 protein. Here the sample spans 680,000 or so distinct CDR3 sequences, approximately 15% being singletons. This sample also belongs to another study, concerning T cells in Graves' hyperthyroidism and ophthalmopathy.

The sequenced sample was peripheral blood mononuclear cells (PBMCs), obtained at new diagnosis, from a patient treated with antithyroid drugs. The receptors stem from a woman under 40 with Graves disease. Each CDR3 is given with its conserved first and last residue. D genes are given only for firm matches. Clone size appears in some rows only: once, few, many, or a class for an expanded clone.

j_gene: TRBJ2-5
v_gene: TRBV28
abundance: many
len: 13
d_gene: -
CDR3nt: TGTGCCAGCAGAGGGGGAGGTCGAGAGACCCAGTACTTC
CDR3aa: CASRGGGRETQYF

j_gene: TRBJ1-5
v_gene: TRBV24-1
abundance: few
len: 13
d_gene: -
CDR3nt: TGTGCCATCAGCCTTGGGGGCAATCAGCCCCAGCATTTT
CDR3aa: CAISLGGNQPQHF

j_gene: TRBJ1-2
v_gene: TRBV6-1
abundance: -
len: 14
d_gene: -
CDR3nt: TGTGCCAGCAGTGAAGCCCTCAGAAGTTATGGCTACACCTTC
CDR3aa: CASSEALRSYGYTF

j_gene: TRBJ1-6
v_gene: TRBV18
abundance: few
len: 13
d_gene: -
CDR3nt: TGTGCCAGCTCACCACAGACGGGGGAATCCCTCCACTTT
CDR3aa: CASSPQTGESLHF

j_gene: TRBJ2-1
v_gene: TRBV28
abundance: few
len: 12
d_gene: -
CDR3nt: TGTGCCAGCAGTTTAGCCCCCCTGGGGCAGTTCTTC
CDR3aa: CASSLAPLGQFF

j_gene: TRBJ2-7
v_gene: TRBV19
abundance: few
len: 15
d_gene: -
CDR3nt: TGTGCCAGTAGTACACACCAGAGAAACTCCTACGAGCAGTACTTC
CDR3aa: CASSTHQRNSYEQYF

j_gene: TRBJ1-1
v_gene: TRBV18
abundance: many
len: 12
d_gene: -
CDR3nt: TGTGCCAGCTCACCCCTTCTCGCTGAAGCTTTCTTT
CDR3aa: CASSPLLAEAFF

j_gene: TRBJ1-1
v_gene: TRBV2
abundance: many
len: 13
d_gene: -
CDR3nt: TGTGCCAGCACCGTACAAGGGACCACTGAAGCTTTCTTT
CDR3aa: CASTVQGTTEAFF

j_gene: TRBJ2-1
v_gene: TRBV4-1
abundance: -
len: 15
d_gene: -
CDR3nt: TGCGCCAGCAGCCAAGAGAAAAGGGGCGGGAATGAGCAGTTCTTC
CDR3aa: CASSQEKRGGNEQFF

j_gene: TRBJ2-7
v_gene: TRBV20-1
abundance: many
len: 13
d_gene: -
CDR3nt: TGCAGTGCTAGAAAACTTCCCCAATACGAGCAGTACTTC
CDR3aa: CSARKLPQYEQYF

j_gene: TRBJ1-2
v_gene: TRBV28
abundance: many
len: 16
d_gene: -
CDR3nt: TGTGCCAGCAGTTTATTGGGGTTCGACAGGCACTATGGCTACACCTTC
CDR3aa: CASSLLGFDRHYGYTF

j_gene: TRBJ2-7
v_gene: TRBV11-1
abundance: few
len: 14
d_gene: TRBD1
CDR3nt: TGTGCCAGCACCCCGGGGACAGGGTCCTACGAGCAGTACTTC
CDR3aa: CASTPGTGSYEQYF

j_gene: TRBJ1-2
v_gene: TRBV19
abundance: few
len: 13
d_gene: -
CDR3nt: TGTGCCAGTAGTATGATGGTGGGTTCGGGCTACACCTTC
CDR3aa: CASSMMVGSGYTF

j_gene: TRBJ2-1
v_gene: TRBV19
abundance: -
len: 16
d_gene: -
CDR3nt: TGTGCCAGTAGTTGGTCCGGCGGAGCCTCCTACAATGAGCAGTTCTTC
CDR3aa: CASSWSGGASYNEQFF

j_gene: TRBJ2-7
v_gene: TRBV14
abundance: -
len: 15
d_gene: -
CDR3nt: TGTGCCAGCAGCCAATTCACGGGAGTAGATCCCGAGCAGTACTTC
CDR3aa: CASSQFTGVDPEQYF

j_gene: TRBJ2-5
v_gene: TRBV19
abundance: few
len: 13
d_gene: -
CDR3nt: TGTGCCAGTAGTCGAAAGGGCCAAGAGACCCAGTACTTC
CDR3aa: CASSRKGQETQYF

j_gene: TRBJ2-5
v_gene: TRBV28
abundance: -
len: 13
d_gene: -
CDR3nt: TGTGCCAGCAGCCCACATGAGGCGAAGACCCAGTACTTC
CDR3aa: CASSPHEAKTQYF

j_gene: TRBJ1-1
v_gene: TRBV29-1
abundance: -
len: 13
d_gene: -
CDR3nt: TGCAGCGTTCAGACTCGGGGGGAAACTGAAGCTTTCTTT
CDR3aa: CSVQTRGETEAFF

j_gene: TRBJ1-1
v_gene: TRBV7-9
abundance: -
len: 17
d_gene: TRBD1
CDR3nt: TGTGCCAGCAGCTTAGTGGGGTCGGGCAGGGGGCGAACTGAAGCTTTCTTT
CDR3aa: CASSLVGSGRGRTEAFF

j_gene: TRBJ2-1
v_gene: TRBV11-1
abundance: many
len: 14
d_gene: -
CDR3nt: TGTGCCAGCAGCCCCGGGACACCGAACAATGAGCAGTTCTTC
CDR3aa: CASSPGTPNNEQFF

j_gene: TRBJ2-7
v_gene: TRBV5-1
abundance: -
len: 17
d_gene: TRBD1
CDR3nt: TGCGCCAGCAAAAGCGCCGGGACAGGGATTGGGTCCTACGAGCAGTACTTC
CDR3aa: CASKSAGTGIGSYEQYF

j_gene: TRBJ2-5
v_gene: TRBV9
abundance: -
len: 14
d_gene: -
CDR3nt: TGTGCCAGCAGCGTATCCTGGGGCCCAGAGACCCAGTACTTC
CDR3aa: CASSVSWGPETQYF

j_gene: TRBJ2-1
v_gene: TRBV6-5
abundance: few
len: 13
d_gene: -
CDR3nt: TGTGCCAGCCGTTTCGGGGGTGGCGATGAGCAGTTCTTC
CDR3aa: CASRFGGGDEQFF

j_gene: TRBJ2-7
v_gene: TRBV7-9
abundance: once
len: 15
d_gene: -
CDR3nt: TGTGCCAGCAGCTCAGAACGGGACGGGTCCTACGAGCGGTACTTC
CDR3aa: CASSSERDGSYERYF

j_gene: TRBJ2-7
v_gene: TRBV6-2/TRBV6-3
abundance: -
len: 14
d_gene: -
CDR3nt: TGTGCCAGCAGTTACGACCGGGCAAAATACGAGCAGTACTTC
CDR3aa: CASSYDRAKYEQYF

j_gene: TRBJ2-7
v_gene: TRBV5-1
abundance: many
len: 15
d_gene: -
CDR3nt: TGCGCCAGCAGCTTGGCCCGGGGTCACGACTACGAGCAGTACTTC
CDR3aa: CASSLARGHDYEQYF

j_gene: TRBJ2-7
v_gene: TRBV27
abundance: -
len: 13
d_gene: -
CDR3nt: TGTGCCAGCAGTCGTAGCGGACTTTACGAGCAGTACTTC
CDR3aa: CASSRSGLYEQYF

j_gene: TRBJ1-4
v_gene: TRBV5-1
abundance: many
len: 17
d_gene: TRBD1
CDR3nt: TGCGCCAGCTGCCCCACGGGACAGACCGCAACTAATGAAAAACTGTTTTTT
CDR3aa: CASCPTGQTATNEKLFF

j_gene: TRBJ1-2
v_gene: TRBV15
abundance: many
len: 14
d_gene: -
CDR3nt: TGTGCCACCAGCAGCCAGAGGGGGTATCACGACTACACCTTC
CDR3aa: CATSSQRGYHDYTF

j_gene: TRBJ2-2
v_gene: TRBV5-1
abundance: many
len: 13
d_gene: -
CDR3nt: TGCGCCAGCAGCTTGGATGGCACCGGGGAGCTGTTTTTT
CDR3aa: CASSLDGTGELFF

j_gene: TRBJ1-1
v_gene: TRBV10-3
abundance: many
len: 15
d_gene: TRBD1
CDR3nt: TGTGCCATCAGTGAGTCGGGGACAGAACACACTGAAGCTTTCTTT
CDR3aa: CAISESGTEHTEAFF

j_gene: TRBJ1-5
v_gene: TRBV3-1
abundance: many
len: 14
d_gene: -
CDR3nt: TGTGCCAGCAGCCAGCGTCGGTCTCTCCAGCCCCAGCATTTT
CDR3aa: CASSQRRSLQPQHF

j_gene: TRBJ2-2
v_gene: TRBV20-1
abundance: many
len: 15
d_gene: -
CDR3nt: TGCAGTGCCATCCCCGTGGAGAAGAACACCGGGGAGCTGTTTTTT
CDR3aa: CSAIPVEKNTGELFF

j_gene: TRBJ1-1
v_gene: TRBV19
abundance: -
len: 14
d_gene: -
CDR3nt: TGTGCCAGTAGTAGGGGGTCGGGGTACCCTGAAGCTTTCTTT
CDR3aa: CASSRGSGYPEAFF

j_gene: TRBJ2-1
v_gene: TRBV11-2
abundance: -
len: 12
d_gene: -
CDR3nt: TGTGCCAGCAGCTTAGGTGGATTAGGGCAGTTCTTC
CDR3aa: CASSLGGLGQFF

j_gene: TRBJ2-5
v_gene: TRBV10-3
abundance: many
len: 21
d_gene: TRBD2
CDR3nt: TGTGCCATCAGTGACCGGGGTCGGACTTACCTAGCGGGAGGACCCAAGAAGACCCAGTACTTC
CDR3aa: CAISDRGRTYLAGGPKKTQYF

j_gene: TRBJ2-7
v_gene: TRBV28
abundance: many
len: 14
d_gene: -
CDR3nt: TGTGCCAGCAGCTACCTTTTGGGGGTCGACGAGCAGTACTTC
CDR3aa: CASSYLLGVDEQYF

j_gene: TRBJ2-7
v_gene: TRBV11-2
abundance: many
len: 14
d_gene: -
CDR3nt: TGTGCCAGCAGCTTCGACAGCGTAGACTACGAGCAGTACTTC
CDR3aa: CASSFDSVDYEQYF

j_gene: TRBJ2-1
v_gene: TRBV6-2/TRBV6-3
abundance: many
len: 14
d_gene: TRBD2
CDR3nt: TGTGCCAGCAGTTACTCCGGGACTAGAAATGAGCAGTTCTTC
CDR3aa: CASSYSGTRNEQFF

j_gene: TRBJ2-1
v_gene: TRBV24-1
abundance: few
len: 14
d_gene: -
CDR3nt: TGTGCCACCAGTGATGAGAATTCTCCCAATGAGCAGTTCTTC
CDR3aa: CATSDENSPNEQFF

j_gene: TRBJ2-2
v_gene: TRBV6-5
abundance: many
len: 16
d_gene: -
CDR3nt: TGTGCCAGCAGTTACTCAACGACCATAAACACCGGGGAGCTGTTTTTT
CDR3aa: CASSYSTTINTGELFF

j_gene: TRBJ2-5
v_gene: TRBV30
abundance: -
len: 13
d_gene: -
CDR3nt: TGTGCCTGGAGTGGTTTGGGGCCGGAGACCCAGTACTTC
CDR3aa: CAWSGLGPETQYF